One sample yielded the 17 T cell receptor beta chains listed below, sequenced in a study of cytomegalovirus exposure and HLA in healthy donors. In the PCR, 60 Vbeta and 13 Jbeta primers were used. The assay was immunoSEQ multiplex PCR, and TCRdb's table has in-frame clones only and misses some. Here the sample spans about 180,000 clones, 75% to 85% being singletons. Sequenced: PBMCs. These receptor sequences come from a young woman in good health and CMV-seronegative.

V and J are TRBV7-2 and TRBJ2-1; D perhaps matches TRBD2 (6 bases). V was cut by 5 bases and J by 7 bases, with 12 bases left in between. The CDR3 extends over 13 amino acids. From germline, CDR1 is SGHTA and CDR2 FQGNSA. DNA for the CDR3: TGTGCCAGCAGCCCGGGACTTCCTAATGAGCAGTTCTTC. It yields the protein CASSPGLPNEQFF. The full variable domain, in which reference TRBV7-2 and TRBJ2-1 provide the parts outside the CDR3, is GAGVSQSPSNKVTEKGKDVELRCDPISGHTALYWYRQSLGQGLEFLIYFQGNSAPDKSGLPSDRFSAERTGGSVSTLTIQRTQQEDSAVYLCASSPGLPNEQFFGPGTRLTVL.

This chain connects TRBV5-1 to TRBJ1-1, with 9 nucleotides matching TRBD1. Germline CDR1 and CDR2: SGHRS and YFSETQ. This CDR3 spans 15 amino acids. The ends lost 4 bases at V and 4 bases at J; junction bases unmatched: 8. CDR3 DNA sequence: TGCGCCAGCAGCCCCCGGGGACAGGGCTCCACTGAAGCTTTCTTT. The encoded protein is CASSPRGQGSTEAFF.

This sequence joins TRBV28 and TRBJ1-2; the match to TRBD1 covers 8 bases. CDR1 is MDHEN, CDR2 SYDVKM, per germline. This CDR3 region has 13 residues. V gave up 6 bases and J gave up 8 bases; unmatched junction bases: 8. CDR3 sequence: CASRPDRARGYTF. Here the CDR3 DNA reads TGTGCCAGCAGACCGGACAGGGCAAGGGGCTACACCTTC.

V gene TRBV4-2 combines with J gene TRBJ1-5; D is perhaps TRBD1 (5 bases). Trimming took off 0 bases at V and 3 bases at J, with 9 bases between the two ends. CDR1 LGHNA and CDR2 YNFKEQ come from the germline V gene. The CDR3 totals 15 residues. For the CDR3, the DNA is TGTGCCAGCAGCCAAGATGCGGGGGTCAATCAGCCCCAGCATTTT. It yields the protein CASSQDAGVNQPQHF.

The chain uses TRBV7-2 and TRBJ2-3; D is possibly TRBD2 (5 bases). V gave up 1 base and J gave up 2 bases, with 10 bases separating them. Per germline, CDR1 SGHTA and CDR2 FQGNSA. The CDR3 spans 15 residues. This chain's CDR3 is CASSLGAGTTDTQYF. The CDR3 region has the DNA TGTGCCAGCAGCTTAGGGGCGGGCACCACAGATACGCAGTATTTT.

This clone came up a few times. The chain recombines TRBV7-9 with TRBJ2-2; 13 nucleotides agree with TRBD2. Germline values: CDR1 SEHNR, CDR2 FQNEAQ (reference sequence). The J segment lost 4 bases and the V segment lost 5 bases, leaving 10 bases of the junction unmatched. This CDR3 is 18 amino acids long. CDR3 DNA: TGTGCCAGCAGCCAACCCCCGGGACTAGCGGGGAGCACCGGGGAGCTGTTTTTT. Translation: CASSQPPGLAGSTGELFF.

This sequence joins TRBV4-1 and TRBJ2-1; D may be TRBD1 (9 bases). CDR1 and CDR2 (germline): MGHRA, YSYEKL. This CDR3 has 20 residues. V lost 5 bases, J lost 2 bases, and 28 bases lay in between. The CDR3 nucleotides are TGCGCCAGCAGCTTACACAGGGGGCGGAAAGGACTAGCACCCTACAATGAGCAGTTCTTC. It specifies CASSLHRGRKGLAPYNEQFF.

V is TRBV7-2 and J is TRBJ2-5; TRBD2 might be the D (5 bases). V was clipped by 4 bases and J by 1 base, with 13 bases between them. Germline V gene sequence: CDR1 SGHTA, CDR2 FQGNSA. The CDR3 contains 15 residues. The CDR3 DNA is TGTGCCAGCAGCTCCCGAACGGGATTCCAAGAGACCCAGTACTTC. This sequence encodes CASSSRTGFQETQYF.

The V call is TRBV27, the J call TRBJ2-5, with D tentatively TRBD1 (5 bases). The CDR3 has 15 residues. The V end was cut by 2 bases, the J end by 5 bases, with 15 bases between. Germline loops: CDR1 MNHEY, CDR2 SMNVEV (reference sequence). The CDR3 sequence is CASSLGAGSWETQYF. CDR3 bases: TGTGCCAGCAGTTTAGGAGCAGGGTCATGGGAGACCCAGTACTTC.

A word on this clone: The identical CDR3 is also encoded by other nucleotide sequences in the sample. CDR3 nucleotides: TGTGCCAGTAGTATATCGGGAAATCAGCCCCAGCATTTT. This sequence encodes CASSISGNQPQHF. The chain uses TRBV19 and TRBJ1-5; no clear D. CDR3 length: 13 amino acids. The germline V gene encodes CDR1 LNHDA and CDR2 SQIVND (reference sequence). Trimming stripped 2 bases from V and 4 bases from J, with 6 bases between.

The rearrangement joins TRBV27 to TRBJ2-1; D call uncertain. This CDR3 comprises 15 residues. Looked up from germline, CDR1 is MNHEY and CDR2 is SMNVEV (reference sequence). With 4 bases removed from V and 6 bases from J, the gap between germline ends came to 16 bases. This CDR3 reads CASSSNSFLSNEQFF. Here the CDR3 DNA reads TGTGCCAGCAGTTCAAACAGTTTTTTGAGCAATGAGCAGTTCTTC.

The chain links TRBV28 to TRBJ1-3, with D hard to call. V shed 5 bases and J shed 0 bases, with 14 bases lying between them. The germline V gene encodes CDR1 MDHEN and CDR2 SYDVKM. The CDR3 has 16 amino acids. CDR3 amino acids: CASSAVKMSSGNTIYF. In nucleotides, the CDR3 is TGTGCCAGCAGTGCCGTCAAAATGAGCTCTGGAAACACCATATATTTT. The variable domain in full, with the rest retrieved from reference TRBV28 and TRBJ1-3, is DVKVTQSSRYLVKRTGEKVFLECVQDMDHENMFWYRQDPGLGLRLIYFSYDVKMKEKGDIPEGYSVSREKKERFSLILESASTNQTSMYLCASSAVKMSSGNTIYFGEGSWLTVV.

J is TRBJ2-1 and V is TRBV27; 7 bases line up with TRBD2. With 5 bases clipped from V and 6 bases from J, the junction kept 10 bases outside the gene matches. CDR1 is MNHEY, CDR2 SMNVEV, per germline (reference sequence). This CDR3 spans 15 amino acids. The CDR3 region has the DNA TGTGCCAGCAGTACGACTAGCAATCGCCTCAATGAGCAGTTCTTC. Encoded protein: CASSTTSNRLNEQFF.

The sample holds a few counts of this clone. The chain joins TRBV15 to TRBJ2-7, with 7 bases that match TRBD1. The length of the CDR3 is 13 residues. V gave up 3 bases and J gave up 3 bases; unmatched junction bases: 2. Germline CDR1 reads LNHNV; CDR2 reads YYDKDF (reference sequence). DNA for the CDR3: TGTGCCACCAGCAGGGACAGGAACTACGAGCAGTACTTC. Protein sequence: CATSRDRNYEQYF.

The CDR3 nucleotides read TGTGCCAGCAGGTCGGCAGGGGGCTTCGGTGGCTACACCTTC. This gives the protein CASRSAGGFGGYTF. The chain is built from TRBV2 and TRBJ1-2; the match to TRBD1 covers 8 bases. CDR1 and CDR2 (germline): SNHLY, FYNNEI. Losses at the gene ends were 6 bases for V and 7 bases for J; bases not matched to a gene: 10. This CDR3 is 14 amino acids long.

The V and J genes are TRBV7-7 and TRBJ2-2; D might be TRBD2 (7 bases). CDR1 and CDR2 (germline): SSHAT, FNYEAQ (reference sequence). Trimming removed 2 bases at V and 6 bases at J, with 16 bases between. This CDR3 has 16 residues. CDR3 protein: CASSLLRGGGPGELFF. In DNA form, the CDR3 reads TGTGCCAGCAGCTTATTACGGGGCGGGGGCCCCGGGGAGCTGTTTTTT.

This rearrangement joins TRBV7-2 to TRBJ2-7, with 9 bases lining up with TRBD1. From germline, CDR1 is SGHTA and CDR2 FQGNSA. The CDR3 has 15 amino acids. V shed 3 bases, J shed 0 bases, and the junction held 3 bases outside the gene matches. As DNA, the CDR3 is TGTGCCAGCAGCTTTGGGACAGGGAGCTCCTACGAGCAGTACTTC. It encodes CASSFGTGSSYEQYF.